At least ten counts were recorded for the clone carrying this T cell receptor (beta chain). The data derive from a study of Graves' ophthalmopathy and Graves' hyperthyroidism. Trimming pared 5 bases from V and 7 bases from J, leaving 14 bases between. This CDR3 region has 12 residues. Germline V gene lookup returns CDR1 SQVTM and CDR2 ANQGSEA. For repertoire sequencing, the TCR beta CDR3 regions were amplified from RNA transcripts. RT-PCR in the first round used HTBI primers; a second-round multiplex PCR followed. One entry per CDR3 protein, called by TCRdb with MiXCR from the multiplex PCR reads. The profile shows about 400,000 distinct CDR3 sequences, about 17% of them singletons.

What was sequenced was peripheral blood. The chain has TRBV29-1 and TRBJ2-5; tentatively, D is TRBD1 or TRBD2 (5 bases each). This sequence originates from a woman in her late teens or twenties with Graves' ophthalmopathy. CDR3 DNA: TGCAGCGTTCGGGGCCCCGAGGGGACCCAGTACTTC. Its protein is CSVRGPEGTQYF.